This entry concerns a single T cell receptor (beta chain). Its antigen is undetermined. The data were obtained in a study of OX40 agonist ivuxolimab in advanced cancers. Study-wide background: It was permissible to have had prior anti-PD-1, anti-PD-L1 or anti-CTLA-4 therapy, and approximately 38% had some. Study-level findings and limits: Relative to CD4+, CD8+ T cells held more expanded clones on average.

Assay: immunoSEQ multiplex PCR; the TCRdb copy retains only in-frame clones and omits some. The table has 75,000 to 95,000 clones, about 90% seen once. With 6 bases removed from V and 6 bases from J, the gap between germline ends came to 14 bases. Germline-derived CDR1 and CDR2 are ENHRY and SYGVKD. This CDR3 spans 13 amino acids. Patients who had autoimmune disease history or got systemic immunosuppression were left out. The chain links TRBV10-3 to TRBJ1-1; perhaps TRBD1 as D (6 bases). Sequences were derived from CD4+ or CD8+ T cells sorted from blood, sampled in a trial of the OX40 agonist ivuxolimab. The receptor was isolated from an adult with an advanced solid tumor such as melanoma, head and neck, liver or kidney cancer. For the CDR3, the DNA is TGTGCCATCAGGCCGGGGGCGGGCGCTGAAGCTTTCTTT. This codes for CAIRPGAGAEAFF.